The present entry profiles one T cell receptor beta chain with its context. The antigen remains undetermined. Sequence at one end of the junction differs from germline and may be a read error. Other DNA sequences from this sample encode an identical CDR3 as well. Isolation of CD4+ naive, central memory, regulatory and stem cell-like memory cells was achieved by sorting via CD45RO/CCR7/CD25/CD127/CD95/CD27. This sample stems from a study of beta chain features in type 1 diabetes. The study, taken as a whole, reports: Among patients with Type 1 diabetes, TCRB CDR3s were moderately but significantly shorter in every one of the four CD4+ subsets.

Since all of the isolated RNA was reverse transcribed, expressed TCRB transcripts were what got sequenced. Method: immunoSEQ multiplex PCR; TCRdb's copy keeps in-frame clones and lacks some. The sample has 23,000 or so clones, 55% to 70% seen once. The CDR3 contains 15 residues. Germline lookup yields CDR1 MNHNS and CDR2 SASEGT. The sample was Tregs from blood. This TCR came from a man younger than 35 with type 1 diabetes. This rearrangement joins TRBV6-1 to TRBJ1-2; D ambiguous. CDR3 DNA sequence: TGTGCCAGCAGCGAAGCGATGAGCAGGTTGTATGGCTACACCTTC. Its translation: CASSEAMSRLYGYTF.